This is a list of T cell receptor beta chains from one sample in a study of T-cell reconstitution after alpha-beta-depleted transplantation in children. TCRdb used MiXCR to reprocess the PCR reads, holding one entry per CDR3 protein. The sample holds about 500,000 distinct CDR3 sequences, around a third seen once. The sample consisted of PBMCs from the stem cell graft donor, taken from the stem cell graft. These receptors all come from a human donor who donated a stem cell graft to a child with aplastic anemia. The CDR3 runs from the conserved cysteine through the conserved F or W. A D gene is named only where the DNA matches it firmly. Size is stated for part of the rows, as once, few or many counts, or as a class when the clone is expanded.

TRBJ2-7	few	NA	TRBV4-2	TGTGCCAGCAGCCAAGAAATCGGGCACTCCTACGAGCAGTACTTC	CASSQEIGHSYEQYF
TRBJ1-2	NA	NA	TRBV24-1	TGTGCCACCAGTGCTAACAGGGAAGGCTATGGCTACACCTTC	CATSANREGYGYTF
TRBJ2-1	few	NA	TRBV7-2	TGTGCCAGCAGCTTCGGCGGGCGATCCTACAATGAGCAGTTCTTC	CASSFGGRSYNEQFF
TRBJ2-1	NA	NA	TRBV7-9	TGTGCCAGCAGCTTGAACGTTAACGAGCAGTTCTTC	CASSLNVNEQFF
TRBJ1-2	NA	NA	TRBV20-1	TGCAGTGCTAGGAGCTGGCAGGGCCCTTATGGCTACACCTTC	CSARSWQGPYGYTF
TRBJ2-7	many	NA	TRBV20-1	TGCAGTGCTAGGGGCGGAGTGGAGGCCCGCGAGCAGTACTTC	CSARGGVEAREQYF
TRBJ2-1	NA	TRBD2	TRBV4-3	TGCGCCAGCAGCCGCCAACTAGCGGGAGTATACAATGAGCAGTTCTTC	CASSRQLAGVYNEQFF
TRBJ1-5	few	TRBD1	TRBV6-1	TGTGCCAGCAGACCCACAGGGGGCAATCAGCCCCAGCATTTT	CASRPTGGNQPQHF
TRBJ2-4	few	NA	TRBV27	TGTGCCAGCAGCCCCGGGTGGGGGATCCTAGCCAAAAACATTCAGTACTTC	CASSPGWGILAKNIQYF
TRBJ2-1	NA	NA	TRBV7-9	TGTGCCAGCAGCTTTTTGGTGGGCGGCTTAGACAATGAGCAGTTCTTC	CASSFLVGGLDNEQFF
TRBJ2-7	NA	NA	TRBV28	TGTGCCAGCAGTTTCCCTAGCGAGCAGTACTTC	CASSFPSEQYF
TRBJ2-2	NA	NA	TRBV6-4	TGTGCCAGCCGGGACCCCGTAAACACCGGGGAGCTGTTTTTT	CASRDPVNTGELFF
TRBJ1-2	NA	NA	TRBV13	TGTGCCAGCAGCTTTGCGGGCCGGGGAGGCTACACCTTC	CASSFAGRGGYTF
TRBJ1-4	NA	NA	TRBV20-1	TGCAGTGTAAAGCAGGGATCTAATGAAAAACTGTTTTTT	CSVKQGSNEKLFF
TRBJ2-6	NA	TRBD1	TRBV20-1	TGCAGTGCGCAGGGGGCGAACTACCTCTCTGGGGCCAACGTCCTGACTTTC	CSAQGANYLSGANVLTF
TRBJ2-5	NA	NA	TRBV20-1	TGCAGTGCTAGAGATCCAGGAAAGGTGGGAGAGACCCAGTACTTC	CSARDPGKVGETQYF
TRBJ1-1	many	NA	TRBV6-1	TGTGCCAGCAGTGAATTTCACTCGGGACAGAACACTGAAGCTTTCTTT	CASSEFHSGQNTEAFF
TRBJ1-5	few	NA	TRBV20-1	TGCAGTGCTGGCCGTAGCAATCAGCCCCAGCATTTT	CSAGRSNQPQHF
TRBJ1-2	few	TRBD1	TRBV6-2/TRBV6-3	TGTGCCAGCAGTTACGGGGGACAGGGGTTGAACTATGGCTACACCTTC	CASSYGGQGLNYGYTF
TRBJ1-2	NA	TRBD1	TRBV12-3/TRBV12-4	TGTGCCAGCCTCCCGGGGACAGGCTATGGCTACACCTTC	CASLPGTGYGYTF
TRBJ2-6	few	NA	TRBV20-1	TGCAGTGCCCTTACCGTGCCTGGGGCCAACGTCCTGACTTTC	CSALTVPGANVLTF
TRBJ1-2	NA	NA	TRBV7-9	TGTGCCACCAATAAGGAGGGGGGCTACACCTTC	CATNKEGGYTF
TRBJ2-5	few	NA	TRBV18	TGTGCCAGCTCACTTAGCGACGGGGCGGAGACCCAGTACTTC	CASSLSDGAETQYF
TRBJ2-4	few	NA	TRBV20-1	TGCAGTGCAAACATGGCCGAATGGGGGCTGAGCAAAAACATTCAGTACTTC	CSANMAEWGLSKNIQYF
TRBJ2-1	NA	NA	TRBV21-1	TGTGCCAGCACTAGCGGGATACTCTGTTCCTACAATGAGCGGTTCTTC	CASTSGILCSYNERFF
TRBJ2-1	few	NA	TRBV29-1	TGCAGCGTTGAATCGCCTGGAGGACTTGAAGAGCAGTTCTTC	CSVESPGGLEEQFF
TRBJ2-1	few	TRBD2	TRBV18	TGTGCCAGCTCACCACCGGGCGGGAGAGTTTGGAGTGAGCAGTTCTTC	CASSPPGGRVWSEQFF
TRBJ1-2	few	TRBD1	TRBV29-1	TGCAGCGTTCTCAGAGACAGGGGAGATAACTATGGCTACACCTTC	CSVLRDRGDNYGYTF
TRBJ1-1	few	NA	TRBV18	TGTGCCAGCTCCCACTCCCAGACAGAACTGAACACTGAAGCTTTCTTT	CASSHSQTELNTEAFF
TRBJ1-1	NA	NA	TRBV12-3/TRBV12-4	TGTGCCAGCAGTTGGACGGGTGAAGCTTTCTTT	CASSWTGEAFF
TRBJ1-2	NA	TRBD1	TRBV27	TGTGCCAGCAGACTTGGACAGGGGGCTAACTATGGCTACACCTTC	CASRLGQGANYGYTF
TRBJ1-2	few	NA	TRBV20-1	TGCAGTGCTAGAGAAGTAACGAGCTATGGCTACACCTTC	CSAREVTSYGYTF
TRBJ2-2	NA	TRBD2	TRBV7-6	TGTGCCAGCAGCTTAGGGGGCGGGAGGAACACCGGGGAGCTGTTTTTT	CASSLGGGRNTGELFF
TRBJ2-5	NA	NA	TRBV20-1	TGCAGTGCCTCGTGGGGGAACCAAGAGACCCAGTACTTC	CSASWGNQETQYF
TRBJ1-4	once	TRBD1	TRBV5-1	TGCGCCAGCAGCTTGGGAACGACAGGGACTGAAAAACTGTTTTTT	CASSLGTTGTEKLFF
TRBJ2-5	NA	TRBD1	TRBV11-1	TGTGCCAGCACCCTACAGGGGCCAGAGACCCAGTACTTC	CASTLQGPETQYF
TRBJ1-5	NA	TRBD1	TRBV12-5	TGTGCTAGTGGTTTGGTACTAACAGGGGCTAGATATAGCAATCAGCCCCAGCATTTT	CASGLVLTGARYSNQPQHF
TRBJ1-4	few	TRBD1	TRBV5-5	TGTGCCAGCAGCCACGGACAGGGGCAGTCTTATGAAAAACTGTTTTTT	CASSHGQGQSYEKLFF
TRBJ2-2	many	TRBD1	TRBV4-3	TGCGCCAGCAGCCAGGGGACAGGGCAGAACACCGGGGAGCTGTTTTTT	CASSQGTGQNTGELFF
TRBJ1-2	NA	TRBD1	TRBV7-9	TGTGCCAGCAGCTTCAGGGGGACTAACTATGGCTACACCTTC	CASSFRGTNYGYTF
TRBJ2-1	few	NA	TRBV11-2	TGTGCCAGCAGCTTAAGGGAGGGGGGAAAGCAGTTCTTC	CASSLREGGKQFF
TRBJ2-7	few	TRBD2	TRBV7-8	TGTGCCAGCAGCTTAGTTGCGGGAGGGCCCCTCGAGCAGTACTTC	CASSLVAGGPLEQYF
TRBJ1-1	NA	NA	TRBV30	TGTGCCTGGGGGTGGGGCCGGACGGATTCCTCCACTGAAGCTTTCTTT	CAWGWGRTDSSTEAFF
TRBJ2-7	NA	NA	TRBV20-1	TGCAGTCGAGGAACAAGGAGCTCCTACGAGCAGTACTTC	CSRGTRSSYEQYF
TRBJ1-5	few	TRBD1	TRBV6-1	TGTGCCAGTAGGACAGGGTATAGCAATCAGCCCCAGCATTTT	CASRTGYSNQPQHF
TRBJ1-2	once	NA	TRBV5-1	TGCGCCAGCAGCCCCGGAGGGGGAACCAACTATGGCTACACCTTC	CASSPGGGTNYGYTF
TRBJ1-1	many	NA	TRBV7-2	TGTGCCAGCAGCTTACGTCCAATGGGGGCAAACACTGAAGCTTTCTTT	CASSLRPMGANTEAFF
TRBJ2-5	once	TRBD2	TRBV6-2/TRBV6-3	TGTGCCAGCAGTTATGGGCTAGCGGGGTACCAAGAGACCCAGTACTTC	CASSYGLAGYQETQYF